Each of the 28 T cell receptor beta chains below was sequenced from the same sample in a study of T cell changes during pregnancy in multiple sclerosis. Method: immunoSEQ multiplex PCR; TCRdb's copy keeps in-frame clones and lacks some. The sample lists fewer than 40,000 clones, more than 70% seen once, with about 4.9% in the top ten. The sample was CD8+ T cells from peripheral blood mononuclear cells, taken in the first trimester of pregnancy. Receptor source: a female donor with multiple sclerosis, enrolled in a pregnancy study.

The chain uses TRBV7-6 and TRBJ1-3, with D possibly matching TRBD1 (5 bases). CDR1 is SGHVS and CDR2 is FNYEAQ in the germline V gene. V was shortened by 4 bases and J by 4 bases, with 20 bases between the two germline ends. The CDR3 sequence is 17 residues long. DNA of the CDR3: TGTGCCAGCAGCTCTGGACACAAGAAGAGCTTGGGAAACACCATATATTTT. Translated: CASSSGHKKSLGNTIYF. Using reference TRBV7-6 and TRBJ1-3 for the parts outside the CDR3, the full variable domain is GAGVSQSPRYKVTKRGQDVALRCDPISGHVSLYWYRQALGQGPEFLTYFNYEAQQDKSGLPNDRFSAERPEGSISTLTIQRTEQRDSAMYRCASSSGHKKSLGNTIYFGEGSWLTVV.

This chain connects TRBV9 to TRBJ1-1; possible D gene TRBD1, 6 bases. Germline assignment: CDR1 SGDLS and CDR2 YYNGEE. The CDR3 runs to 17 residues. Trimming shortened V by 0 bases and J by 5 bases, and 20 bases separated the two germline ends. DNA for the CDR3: TGTGCCAGCAGCGTAGCCCCCGCTAACAGGGAGGGGACTGAAGCTTTCTTT. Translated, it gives CASSVAPANREGTEAFF.

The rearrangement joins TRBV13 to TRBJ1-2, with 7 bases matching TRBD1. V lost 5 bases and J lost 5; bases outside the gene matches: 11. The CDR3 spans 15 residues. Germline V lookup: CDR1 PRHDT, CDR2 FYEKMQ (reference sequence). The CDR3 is CASSTSNRGVYGYTF. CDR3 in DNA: TGTGCCAGCAGCACCAGTAACAGGGGCGTTTATGGCTACACCTTC.

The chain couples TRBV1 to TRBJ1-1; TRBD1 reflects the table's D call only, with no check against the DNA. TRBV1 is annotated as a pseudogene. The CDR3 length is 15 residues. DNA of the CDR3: TGCACCAGCAGCCAAGAAGTGGGGCAGAACACTGAAGCTTTCTTT. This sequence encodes CTSSQEVGQNTEAFF.

The CDR3 loop reads CASTPEMNQPQHF. The CDR3 nucleotides are TGTGCCAGCACCCCCGAGATGAATCAGCCCCAGCATTTT. This chain links TRBV6-6 with TRBJ1-5; D remains unclear. Germline V gene lookup returns CDR1 MNHNY and CDR2 SVGAGI (reference sequence). Trimming removed 7 bases from V and 4 bases from J, with 11 bases in between. The CDR3 totals 13 residues.

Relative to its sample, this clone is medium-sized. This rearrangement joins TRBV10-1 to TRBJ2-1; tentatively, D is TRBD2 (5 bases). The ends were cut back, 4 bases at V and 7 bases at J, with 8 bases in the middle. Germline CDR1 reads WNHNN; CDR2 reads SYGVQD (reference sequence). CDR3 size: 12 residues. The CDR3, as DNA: TGCGCCAGCAGTGTTCGGGGAAATGAGCAGTTCTTC. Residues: CASSVRGNEQFF.

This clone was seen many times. As DNA, the CDR3 is TGTGCCAGCAGTGAGGCCCCGGGACAAAACACCGGGGAGCTGTTTTTT. It translates to CASSEAPGQNTGELFF. The V and J genes are TRBV6-4 and TRBJ2-2; D is perhaps TRBD1 (6 bases). The CDR3 loop spans 16 amino acids. Trimming removed 3 bases from V and 2 bases from J, with 13 bases in between. Germline V gene data show CDR1 as MRHNA and CDR2 as SNTAGT.

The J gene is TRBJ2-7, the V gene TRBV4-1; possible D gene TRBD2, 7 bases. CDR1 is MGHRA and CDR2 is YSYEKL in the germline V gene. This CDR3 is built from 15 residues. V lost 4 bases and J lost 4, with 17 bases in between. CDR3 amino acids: CASSLEDRGGYEQYF. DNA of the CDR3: TGCGCCAGCAGCCTCGAGGATAGGGGGGGTTACGAGCAGTACTTC.

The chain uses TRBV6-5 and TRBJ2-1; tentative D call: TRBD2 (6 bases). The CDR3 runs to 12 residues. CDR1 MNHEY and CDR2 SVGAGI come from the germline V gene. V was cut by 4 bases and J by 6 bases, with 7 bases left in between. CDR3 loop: CASSFSGNEQFF. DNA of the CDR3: TGTGCCAGCAGTTTTAGCGGCAATGAGCAGTTCTTC.

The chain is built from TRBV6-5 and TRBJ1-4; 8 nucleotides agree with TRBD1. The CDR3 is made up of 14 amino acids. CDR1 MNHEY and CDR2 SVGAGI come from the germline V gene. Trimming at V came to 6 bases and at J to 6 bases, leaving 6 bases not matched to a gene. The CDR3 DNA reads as TGTGCCAGCAGCTGGGACAGGTACGATGAAAAACTGTTTTTT. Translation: CASSWDRYDEKLFF.

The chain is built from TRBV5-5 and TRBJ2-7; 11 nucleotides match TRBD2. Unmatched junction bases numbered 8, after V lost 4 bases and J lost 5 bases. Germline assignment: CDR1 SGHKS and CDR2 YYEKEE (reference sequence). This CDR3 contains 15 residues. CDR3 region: CASSPTSGSLHEQYF. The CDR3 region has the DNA TGTGCCAGCAGCCCTACTAGCGGGAGTCTCCACGAGCAGTACTTC.

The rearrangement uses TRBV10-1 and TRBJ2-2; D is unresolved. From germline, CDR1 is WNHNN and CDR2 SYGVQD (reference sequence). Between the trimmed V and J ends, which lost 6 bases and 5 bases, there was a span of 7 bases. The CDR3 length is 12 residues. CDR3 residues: CASSRVTGELFF. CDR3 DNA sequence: TGCGCCAGCAGCCGAGTTACCGGGGAGCTGTTTTTT.

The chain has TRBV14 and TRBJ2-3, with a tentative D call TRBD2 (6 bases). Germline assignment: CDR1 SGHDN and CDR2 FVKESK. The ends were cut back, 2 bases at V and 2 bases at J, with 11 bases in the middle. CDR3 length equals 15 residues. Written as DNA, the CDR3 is TGTGCCAGCAGCCAAACCGGGACTCCCACAGATACGCAGTATTTT. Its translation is CASSQTGTPTDTQYF.

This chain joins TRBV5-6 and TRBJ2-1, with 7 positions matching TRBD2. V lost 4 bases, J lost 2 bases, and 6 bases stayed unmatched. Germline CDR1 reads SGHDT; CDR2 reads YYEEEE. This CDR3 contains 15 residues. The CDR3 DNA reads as TGTGCCAGCAGCCCTTGGGAGGGAGCCTACAATGAGCAGTTCTTC. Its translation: CASSPWEGAYNEQFF.

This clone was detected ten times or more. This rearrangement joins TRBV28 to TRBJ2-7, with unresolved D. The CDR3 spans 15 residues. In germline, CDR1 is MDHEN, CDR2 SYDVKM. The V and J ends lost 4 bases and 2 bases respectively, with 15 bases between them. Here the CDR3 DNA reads TGTGCCAGCAGTTATCTATTCCCCCCCGCCTACGAGCAGTACTTC. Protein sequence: CASSYLFPPAYEQYF. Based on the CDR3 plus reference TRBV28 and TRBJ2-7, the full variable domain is DVKVTQSSRYLVKRTGEKVFLECVQDMDHENMFWYRQDPGLGLRLIYFSYDVKMKEKGDIPEGYSVSREKKERFSLILESASTNQTSMYLCASSYLFPPAYEQYFGPGTRLTVT.

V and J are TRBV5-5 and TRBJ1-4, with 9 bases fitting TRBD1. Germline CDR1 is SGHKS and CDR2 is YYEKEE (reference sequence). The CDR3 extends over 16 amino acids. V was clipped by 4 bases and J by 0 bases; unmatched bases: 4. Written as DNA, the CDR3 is TGTGCCAGCAGCCCGGGACAGGGTGCAACTAATGAAAAACTGTTTTTT. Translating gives CASSPGQGATNEKLFF.

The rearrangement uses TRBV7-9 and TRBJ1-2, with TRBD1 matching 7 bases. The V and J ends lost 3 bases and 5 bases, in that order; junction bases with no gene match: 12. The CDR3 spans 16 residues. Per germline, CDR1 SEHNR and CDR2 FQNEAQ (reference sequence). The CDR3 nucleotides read TGTGCCAGCAGCTTCGTCCCTTACAGGGGTGATTATGGCTACACCTTC. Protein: CASSFVPYRGDYGYTF.

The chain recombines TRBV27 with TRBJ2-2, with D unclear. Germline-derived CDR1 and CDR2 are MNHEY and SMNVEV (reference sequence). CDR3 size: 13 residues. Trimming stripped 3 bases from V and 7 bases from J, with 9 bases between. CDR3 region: CASSFDTGGELFF. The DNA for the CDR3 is TGTGCCAGCAGTTTCGACACCGGCGGGGAGCTGTTTTTT.

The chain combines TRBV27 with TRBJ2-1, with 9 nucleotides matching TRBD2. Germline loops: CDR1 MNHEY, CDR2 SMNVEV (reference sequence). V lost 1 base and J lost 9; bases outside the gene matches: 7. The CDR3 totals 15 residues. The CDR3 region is CASSLLASGNGEQFF. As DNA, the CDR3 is TGTGCCAGCAGTTTATTGGCTAGCGGGAATGGTGAGCAGTTCTTC.

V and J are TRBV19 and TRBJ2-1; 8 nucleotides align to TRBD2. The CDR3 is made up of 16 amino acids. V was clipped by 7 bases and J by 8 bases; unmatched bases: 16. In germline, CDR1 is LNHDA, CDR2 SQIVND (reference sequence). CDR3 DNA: TGTGCCAGTATTTCCCCACCGGGAGGGCCACGGGATGAGCAGTTCTTC. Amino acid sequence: CASISPPGGPRDEQFF.

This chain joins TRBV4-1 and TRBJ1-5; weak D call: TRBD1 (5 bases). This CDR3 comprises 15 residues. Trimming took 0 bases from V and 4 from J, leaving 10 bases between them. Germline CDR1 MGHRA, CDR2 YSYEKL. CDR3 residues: CASSQDRAGNQPQHF. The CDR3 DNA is TGCGCCAGCAGCCAAGACAGGGCAGGGAATCAGCCCCAGCATTTT.

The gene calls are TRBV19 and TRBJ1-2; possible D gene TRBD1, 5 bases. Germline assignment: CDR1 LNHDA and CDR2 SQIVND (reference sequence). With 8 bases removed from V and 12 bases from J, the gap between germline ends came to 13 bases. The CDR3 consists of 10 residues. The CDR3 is CASGSGGDTF. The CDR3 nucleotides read TGTGCCAGTGGTTCCGGGGGAGACACCTTC.

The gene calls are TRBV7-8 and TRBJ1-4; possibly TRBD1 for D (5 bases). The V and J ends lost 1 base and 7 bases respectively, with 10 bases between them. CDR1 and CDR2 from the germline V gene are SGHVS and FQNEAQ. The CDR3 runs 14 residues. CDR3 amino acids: CASSLGGGAEKLFF. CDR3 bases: TGTGCCAGCAGCTTAGGGGGTGGGGCTGAAAAACTGTTTTTT. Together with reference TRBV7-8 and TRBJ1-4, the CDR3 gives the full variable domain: GAGVSQSPRYKVAKRGQDVALRCDPISGHVSLFWYQQALGQGPEFLTYFQNEAQLDKSGLPSDRFFAERPEGSVSTLKIQRTQQEDSAVYLCASSLGGGAEKLFFGSGTQLSVL.

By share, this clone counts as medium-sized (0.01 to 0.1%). This CDR3 is CASSDSAGSYNEQFF. CDR3 nucleotides: TGTGCCAGCAGTGACTCAGCGGGATCCTACAATGAGCAGTTCTTC. V gene TRBV6-4 combines with J gene TRBJ2-1, with 7 positions matching TRBD2. Germline CDR1 MRHNA, CDR2 SNTAGT. V dropped 0 bases and J dropped 1; count of bases not matched to a gene: 0. The CDR3 totals 15 residues.

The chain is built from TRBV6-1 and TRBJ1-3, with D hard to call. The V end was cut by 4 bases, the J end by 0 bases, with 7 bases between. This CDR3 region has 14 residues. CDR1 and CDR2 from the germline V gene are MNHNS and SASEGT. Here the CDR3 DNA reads TGTGCCAGCAGTGGCGGGGACTCTGGAAACACCATATATTTT. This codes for CASSGGDSGNTIYF.

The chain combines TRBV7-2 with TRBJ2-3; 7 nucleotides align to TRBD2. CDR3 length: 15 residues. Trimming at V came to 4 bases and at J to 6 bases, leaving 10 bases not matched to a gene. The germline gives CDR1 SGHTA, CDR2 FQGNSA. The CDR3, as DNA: TGTGCCAGCAGCTGGTACGGACTAGTTCCCGATACGCAGTATTTT. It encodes CASSWYGLVPDTQYF.

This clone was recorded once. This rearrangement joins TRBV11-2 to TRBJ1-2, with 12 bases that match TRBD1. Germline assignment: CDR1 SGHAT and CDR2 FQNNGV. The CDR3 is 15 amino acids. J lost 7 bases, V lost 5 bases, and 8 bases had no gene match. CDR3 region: CASSPWGTGGFGYTF. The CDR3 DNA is TGTGCCAGCAGCCCCTGGGGGACAGGGGGCTTTGGCTACACCTTC.

CDR3 in DNA: TGTGCCATCAGTGAGGAACAGGGCGGTTCACCCCTCCACTTT. Translation gives CAISEEQGGSPLHF. The gene calls are TRBV10-3 and TRBJ1-6, with D possibly being TRBD1 (6 bases). Trimming removed 2 bases from V and 9 bases from J, with 11 bases in between. CDR1 and CDR2 from the germline V gene are ENHRY and SYGVKD. The CDR3 is 14 amino acids.